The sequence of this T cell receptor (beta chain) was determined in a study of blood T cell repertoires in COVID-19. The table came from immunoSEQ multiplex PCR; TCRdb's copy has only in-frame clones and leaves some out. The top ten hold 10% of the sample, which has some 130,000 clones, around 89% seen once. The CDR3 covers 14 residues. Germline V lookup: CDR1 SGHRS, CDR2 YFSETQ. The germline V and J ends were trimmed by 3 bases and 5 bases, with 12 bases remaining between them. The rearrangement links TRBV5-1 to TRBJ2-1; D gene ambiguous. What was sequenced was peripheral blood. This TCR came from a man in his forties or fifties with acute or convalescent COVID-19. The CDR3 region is CASSSPPRDNEQFF. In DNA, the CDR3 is TGCGCCAGCAGCTCACCTCCCCGGGACAATGAGCAGTTCTTC.